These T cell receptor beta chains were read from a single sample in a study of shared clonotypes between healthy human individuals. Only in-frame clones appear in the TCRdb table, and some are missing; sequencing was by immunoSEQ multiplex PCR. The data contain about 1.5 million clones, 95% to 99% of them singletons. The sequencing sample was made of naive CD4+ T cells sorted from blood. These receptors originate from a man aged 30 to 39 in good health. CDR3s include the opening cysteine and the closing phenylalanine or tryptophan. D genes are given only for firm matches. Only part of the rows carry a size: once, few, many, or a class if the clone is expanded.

CASIVDRWAYEQYF,TGTGCCAGCATCGTAGACAGGTGGGCCTACGAGCAGTACTTC,.,TRBV2,once,TRBJ2-7
CASSRVADRGGEQFF,TGTGCCAGCAGCCGAGTCGCAGACAGGGGCGGCGAGCAGTTCTTC,TRBD1,TRBV7-2,.,TRBJ2-1
CASRLTLNTEAFF,TGCGCCAGCAGACTCACACTAAACACTGAAGCTTTCTTT,.,TRBV4-3,.,TRBJ1-1
CASSVITPGALGYTF,TGTGCCAGCAGCGTAATAACCCCAGGGGCGCTTGGCTACACCTTC,.,TRBV9,.,TRBJ1-2
CASVLMGSSSTDTQYF,TGTGCCAGCGTCCTCATGGGCAGCTCTAGCACAGATACGCAGTATTTT,.,TRBV7-9,.,TRBJ2-3
CAWSVQGAVSNQPQHF,TGTGCCTGGAGTGTCCAGGGGGCGGTTTCCAATCAGCCCCAGCATTTT,TRBD1,TRBV30,.,TRBJ1-5
CASSDLGYGYTF,TGTGCCAGCAGTGATCTTGGCTATGGCTACACCTTC,.,TRBV25-1,.,TRBJ1-2
CASSPNSGRAYNEQFF,TGTGCCAGCAGCCCCAATAGCGGGAGGGCCTACAATGAGCAGTTCTTC,TRBD2,TRBV11-2,.,TRBJ2-1
CASAGAGEAFF,TGTGCCAGCGCAGGGGCGGGTGAAGCTTTCTTT,.,TRBV6-1,once,TRBJ1-1
CASSIPGSTDTQYF,TGCGCCAGCAGCATCCCAGGTAGCACAGATACGCAGTATTTT,.,TRBV5-1,once,TRBJ2-3
CASSPPGLAEETQYF,TGCGCCAGCAGCCCACCGGGACTAGCGGAAGAGACCCAGTACTTC,TRBD2,TRBV5-1,.,TRBJ2-5
CASSFPRTGFRSNAGELFF,TGTGCCAGCAGTTTCCCTCGGACAGGATTTCGGTCAAACGCCGGGGAGCTGTTTTTT,TRBD1,TRBV27,.,TRBJ2-2
CSVEEGGSQPQHF,TGCAGCGTTGAAGAAGGGGGTAGTCAGCCCCAGCATTTT,.,TRBV29-1,once,TRBJ1-5
CASSSTSGSHEQYF,TGTGCCAGCAGTTCGACTAGCGGGAGCCACGAGCAGTACTTC,TRBD2,TRBV28,.,TRBJ2-7
CASSSADNQPQHF,TGTGCCAGCAGCTCGGCGGATAATCAGCCCCAGCATTTT,.,TRBV5-5,.,TRBJ1-5
CAISNRGSQETQYF,TGTGCCATCAGTAACAGGGGGTCGCAAGAGACCCAGTACTTC,TRBD1,TRBV10-3,.,TRBJ2-5
CASSPRGITQETQYF,TGTGCCAGCAGCCCCCGGGGTATTACTCAAGAGACCCAGTACTTC,.,TRBV5-8,.,TRBJ2-5
CASSSSTGPNF,TGTGCCAGCAGCTCCAGTACGGGACCCAACTTC,.,TRBV7-2,.,TRBJ2-5
CASSLKRGRATDTQYF,TGTGCCAGCAGCCTCAAGCGCGGGAGGGCGACAGATACGCAGTATTTT,TRBD2,TRBV14,.,TRBJ2-3
CASSEIGDSGANVLTF,TGTGCCAGCAGTGAAATTGGTGACTCTGGGGCCAACGTCCTGACTTTC,.,TRBV25-1,once,TRBJ2-6
CSVEGTSYNEQFF,TGCAGCGTTGAGGGGACCTCCTACAATGAGCAGTTCTTC,.,TRBV29-1,.,TRBJ2-1
CASSYKGEADTQYF,TGTGCCAGCAGTTACAAGGGAGAGGCAGATACGCAGTATTTT,.,TRBV6-5,.,TRBJ2-3
CASSLRQDYNEQFF,TGTGCCAGCAGCCTCCGACAGGACTACAATGAGCAGTTCTTC,.,TRBV5-4,.,TRBJ2-1
CASSQVVSKNIQYF,TGTGCCAGCAGTCAGGTGGTTAGCAAAAACATTCAGTACTTC,.,TRBV6-5,.,TRBJ2-4
CASSNDSPGQGLHEQFF,TGTGCCAGCAGCAACGACTCTCCGGGACAGGGGCTTCATGAGCAGTTCTTC,TRBD1,TRBV7-9,.,TRBJ2-1
CASIGGQHKEAFF,TGTGCCAGTATAGGGGGCCAGCACAAAGAGGCTTTCTTT,TRBD1,TRBV19,.,TRBJ1-1
CASSLRDRGEAFF,TGTGCCAGCTCACTACGGGACAGGGGTGAAGCTTTCTTT,TRBD1,TRBV18,.,TRBJ1-1
CASSPASDTQYF,TGTGCCAGCTCACCGGCCTCAGATACGCAGTATTTT,.,TRBV18,.,TRBJ2-3
CASSISTGYEQYF,TGTGCCAGCAGTATCTCAACCGGCTACGAGCAGTACTTC,.,TRBV6-6,.,TRBJ2-7
CASSEGRINQPQHF,TGTGCCAGCTCAGAAGGACGGATCAATCAGCCCCAGCATTTT,.,TRBV18,.,TRBJ1-5
CASSSTGDGELFF,TGCGCCAGCAGCAGCACAGGGGACGGGGAGCTGTTTTTT,TRBD1,TRBV5-1,.,TRBJ2-2
CASSIGGSGRLYEQYF,TGTGCCAGTAGTATAGGAGGGAGCGGGAGGCTCTACGAGCAGTACTTC,TRBD2,TRBV19,.,TRBJ2-7
CASSQVVSGTSYEQYF,TGTGCCAGCAGCCAAGTGGTTAGCGGGACCTCCTACGAGCAGTACTTC,TRBD2,TRBV4-2,.,TRBJ2-7
CASSMTIGAGSYEQYF,TGTGCCAGTAGTATGACGATTGGGGCAGGTTCCTACGAGCAGTACTTC,.,TRBV19,.,TRBJ2-7
CASSPNEGLWSPSYNEQFF,TGTGCCAGCTCACCAAATGAGGGGCTCTGGTCCCCCTCCTACAATGAGCAGTTCTTC,.,TRBV18,.,TRBJ2-1
CASSAGQGTGELFF,TGCGCCAGCAGCGCCGGACAGGGCACCGGGGAGCTGTTTTTT,TRBD1,TRBV5-1,.,TRBJ2-2
CASSLSRGRTPEGPQHF,TGTGCCAGCAGTCTTTCCCGGGGGAGGACACCCGAAGGGCCCCAGCATTTT,.,TRBV28,.,TRBJ1-5
CASSPRTGDGNTGELFF,TGCGCCAGCAGCCCCCGGACAGGGGACGGGAACACCGGGGAGCTGTTTTTT,TRBD1,TRBV5-1,.,TRBJ2-2
CASSLEGARNQPQHF,TGTGCCAGCAGTTTAGAGGGGGCGCGGAATCAGCCCCAGCATTTT,TRBD1,TRBV28,.,TRBJ1-5
CASGAYWDTDTQYF,TGCGCCAGCGGCGCCTACTGGGACACAGATACGCAGTATTTT,.,TRBV5-1,.,TRBJ2-3
CATSREWDPGVYEQYF,TGTGCCACCAGCAGAGAATGGGACCCGGGGGTCTACGAGCAGTACTTC,.,TRBV15,.,TRBJ2-7
CASRSGGREQYF,TGTGCCAGCCGGTCTGGGGGTCGAGAGCAGTACTTC,.,TRBV28,.,TRBJ2-7
CASRRVSYNEQFF,TGTGCCAGCAGGAGGGTCTCCTACAATGAGCAGTTCTTC,.,TRBV6-1,once,TRBJ2-1
CASSPSSVPYYEQYF,TGTGCCAGCTCACCGTCATCCGTCCCCTACTACGAGCAGTACTTC,.,TRBV18,.,TRBJ2-7
CASTSGTGVTGELFF,TGTGCCAGCACCTCCGGGACAGGGGTCACCGGGGAGCTGTTTTTT,TRBD1,TRBV28,.,TRBJ2-2
CSVAGGPYEQYF,TGCAGCGTTGCAGGGGGTCCCTACGAGCAGTACTTC,TRBD1,TRBV29-1,.,TRBJ2-7
CASSEASLGLPWDEQYF,TGTGCCAGCAGTGAAGCCTCGTTGGGACTACCTTGGGATGAGCAGTACTTC,TRBD2,TRBV6-1,.,TRBJ2-7
CASSRGQGGKNYGYTF,TGTGCCAGCAGCCGGGGACAGGGGGGAAAGAACTATGGCTACACCTTC,TRBD1,TRBV5-6,once,TRBJ1-2
CASWGAGNTEAFF,TGCGCCAGCTGGGGGGCAGGGAACACTGAAGCTTTCTTT,.,TRBV5-1,.,TRBJ1-1
CASSYDRGGGNQPQHF,TGTGCCAGCAGCTACGACAGGGGGGGAGGCAATCAGCCCCAGCATTTT,TRBD1,TRBV7-9,.,TRBJ1-5